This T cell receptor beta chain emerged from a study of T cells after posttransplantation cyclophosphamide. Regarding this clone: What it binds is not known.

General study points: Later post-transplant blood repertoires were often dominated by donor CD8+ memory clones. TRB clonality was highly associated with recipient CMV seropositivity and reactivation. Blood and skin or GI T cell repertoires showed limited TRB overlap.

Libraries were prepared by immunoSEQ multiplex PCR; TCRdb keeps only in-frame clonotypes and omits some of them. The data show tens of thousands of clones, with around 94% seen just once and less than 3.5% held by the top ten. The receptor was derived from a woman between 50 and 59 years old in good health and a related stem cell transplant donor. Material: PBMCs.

In DNA form, the CDR3 reads TGTGCCAGCAGACTCGGGACAGGGAATTCACCCCTCCACTTT. It codes for CASRLGTGNSPLHF. The rearrangement joins TRBV6-5 to TRBJ1-6; TRBD1 agrees at 9 bases. Germline V gene data show CDR1 as MNHEY and CDR2 as SVGAGI. The CDR3 runs to 14 residues. Trimming removed 6 bases from V and 7 bases from J; junction bases left unmatched: 4.